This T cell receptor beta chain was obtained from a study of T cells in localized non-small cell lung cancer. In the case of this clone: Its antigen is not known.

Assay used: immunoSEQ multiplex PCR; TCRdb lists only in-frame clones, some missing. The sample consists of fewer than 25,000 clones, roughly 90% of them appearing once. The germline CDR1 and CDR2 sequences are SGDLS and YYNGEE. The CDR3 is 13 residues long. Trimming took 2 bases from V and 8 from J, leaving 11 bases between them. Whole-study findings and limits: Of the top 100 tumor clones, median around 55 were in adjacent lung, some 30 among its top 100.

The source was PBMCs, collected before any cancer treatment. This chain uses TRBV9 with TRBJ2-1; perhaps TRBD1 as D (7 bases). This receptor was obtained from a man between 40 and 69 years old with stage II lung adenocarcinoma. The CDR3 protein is CASSVRGVDEQFF. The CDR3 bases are TGTGCCAGCAGCGTCAGGGGGGTCGATGAGCAGTTCTTC.